One TCR beta chain is described in this entry. The data were obtained in a study of PD-L1 blockade in urothelial cancer. The wider study: Patients' prior chemotherapy regimens numbered 0 to 3. A median about 140,000 T cells were found in blood samples.

The CDR3 runs 17 residues. Trimming took 6 bases from V and 3 from J; bases not matched to a gene: 13. Germline loops: CDR1 MDHEN, CDR2 SYDVKM. The data were produced by immunoSEQ multiplex PCR, yet TCRdb's version contains in-frame clones alone and is incomplete. The sample has 48,000 or so clones, roughly 80% seen once. The sample's time point: peripheral blood 6 weeks after treatment start. Patient sample counts ranged from 1 to 8, pretreatment and on-treatment. The clonotype originates from a man aged 65 to 79 with urothelial cancer. The chain joins TRBV28 to TRBJ1-1; TRBD1 aligns across 10 bases. This sample comprised PBMCs, obtained around atezolizumab (anti-PD-L1) treatment. As DNA, the CDR3 is TGTGCCAGCAGGTCCCGGACAGGGGGAAAAAGGGACACTGAAGCTTTCTTT. It translates to CASRSRTGGKRDTEAFF.